Only a few counts were recorded for the clone carrying this T cell receptor (beta chain). V lost 6 bases to trimming and J lost 2 bases, with 10 bases between them. The CDR3 is made up of 12 amino acids. The germline gives CDR1 SQVTM, CDR2 ANQGSEA. In the source study's methods: Reference gene primer amplification gave estimated nucleated cell counts. Measured with immunoSEQ multiplex PCR; TCRdb has only the in-frame clones, and not every one. V and J calls plus clone size are reproduced from that table; the DNA served to infer D and trimming. Of under 250,000 clones listed, over 75% are singletons. This record comes from a study of blood T cell repertoires in COVID-19. The age range of participants was 18 to 89 years, with residence in about two dozen US areas. In assigning cohorts, the study relied on participant-reported clinical history. Recovery meant two consecutive negative NP/OP PCR tests, professional clearance, or resolved symptoms.

The chain has TRBV29-1 and TRBJ1-1; maybe TRBD1 (5 bases). This TCR was sampled from an older woman who had recovered from COVID-19. Sequenced material: PBMCs or T cells enriched from blood (not recorded which). CDR3 nucleotide sequence: TGCAGCGTGTGGGGGGGTAACACTGAAGCTTTCTTT. The encoded protein is CSVWGGNTEAFF.